These 26 T cell receptor beta chains came from one sample sequenced in a study of blood T cell repertoires in COVID-19. Assay: immunoSEQ multiplex PCR; the TCRdb copy retains only in-frame clones and omits some. The repertoire holds around 250,000 clones, with roughly 80% as singletons. Specimen: PBMCs or T cells enriched from blood (not recorded which). Receptor source: a man between 50 and 59 years old who had recovered from COVID-19.

The chain joins TRBV7-3 to TRBJ2-3; 9 bases fit TRBD2. V shed 5 bases and J 4 bases; nucleotides not matched to a gene: 7. Germline CDR1 is SGHTA and CDR2 is FQGTGA. The CDR3 has 15 amino acids. CDR3 sequence reads: CASSAQRGAADTQYF. Written as DNA, the CDR3 is TGTGCCAGCAGCGCTCAGCGGGGGGCTGCAGATACGCAGTATTTT.

This chain uses TRBV3-1 (or the pseudogene TRBV3-2) with TRBJ2-5, with D possibly matching TRBD1 (6 bases). The V gene lost 3 bases and the J gene lost 2 bases, with 7 bases spanning the gap. Germline CDR1 and CDR2: LGHDT and YNNKEL (reference sequence). This CDR3 contains 13 residues. DNA for the CDR3: TGTGCCAGCAGCCACGGACAGCAAGAGACCCAGTACTTC. Amino acids: CASSHGQQETQYF.

The chain recombines TRBV5-1 with TRBJ2-5, with 12 bases lining up with TRBD2. Germline V lookup: CDR1 SGHRS, CDR2 YFSETQ. The CDR3 runs 17 residues. Trimming took 2 bases from V and 5 from J; bases not matched to a gene: 10. In DNA, the CDR3 is TGCGCCAGCAGCTTCGGGGCTAGCGGGAGGGCCGATGAGACCCAGTACTTC. This gives the protein CASSFGASGRADETQYF.

The chain employs TRBV11-3 and TRBJ2-7; D is unclear. This CDR3 spans 12 amino acids. Trimming took 4 bases from V and 3 from J, leaving 7 bases between them. Germline V gives CDR1 SGHNT, CDR2 YENEEA. CDR3 amino acids: CASSWADYEQYF. CDR3 bases: TGTGCCAGCAGCTGGGCCGACTACGAGCAGTACTTC.

DNA for the CDR3: TGTGCCAGCAGCTTAGCGGCCGGAGGAGAGACCCAGTACTTC. Translated: CASSLAAGGETQYF. The V and J genes are TRBV7-2 and TRBJ2-5, with D perhaps TRBD2 (5 bases). V was shortened by 0 bases and J by 4 bases, with 9 bases between the two germline ends. Germline V CDR1 and CDR2: SGHTA, FQGNSA. The CDR3 contains 14 residues.

The V call is TRBV7-3, the J call TRBJ1-3; the D is unclear. CDR1 is SGHTA and CDR2 is FQGTGA in the germline V gene. Trimming shortened V by 2 bases and J by 0 bases, and 8 bases separated the two germline ends. The CDR3 extends over 15 amino acids. The CDR3 coding sequence is TGTGCCAGCAGCTTAGGCACCCACTCTGGAAACACCATATATTTT. It translates to CASSLGTHSGNTIYF.

V and J are TRBV5-1 and TRBJ2-3; TRBD1 aligns across 7 bases. The CDR3 is 22 amino acids. Germline V gene sequence: CDR1 SGHRS, CDR2 YFSETQ. V lost 4 bases and J lost 4; bases outside the gene matches: 30. This CDR3 reads CASSPVNPGESDRVASPDTQYF. CDR3 sequence (DNA): TGCGCCAGCAGCCCAGTTAACCCTGGGGAGTCCGACAGGGTAGCGTCGCCAGATACGCAGTATTTT.

This chain uses TRBV7-2 with TRBJ2-7; 13 bases are shared with TRBD2. The CDR3 extends over 16 amino acids. Germline CDR1 reads SGHTA; CDR2 reads FQGNSA. V lost 4 bases to trimming and J lost 7 bases; unmatched junction nucleotides: 10. CDR3 protein: CASSSVRLAGGEEQYF. Here the CDR3 DNA reads TGTGCCAGCAGCTCAGTTCGACTAGCGGGAGGAGAGGAGCAGTACTTC.

This clone was counted a single time. The CDR3 nucleotides are TGTGCCAGCAGTTACTCGGTACAGGCGGATGAGCAGTTCTTC. It yields the protein CASSYSVQADEQFF. The V call is TRBV6-5, the J call TRBJ2-1; D may be TRBD1 (5 bases). CDR1 is MNHEY, CDR2 SVGAGI, per germline. This CDR3 has 14 residues. The V and J ends lost 0 bases and 8 bases respectively, with 11 bases between them.

V and J are TRBV2 and TRBJ1-6, with 8 bases identical to TRBD1. This CDR3 region has 16 residues. V trimming: 6 bases; J trimming: 3 bases; junction bases outside the gene matches: 7. Germline loops: CDR1 SNHLY, CDR2 FYNNEI. The CDR3 nucleotides read TGTGCCAGCAGAGTTGACAGGGGCGGCTATAATTCACCCCTCCACTTT. This encodes CASRVDRGGYNSPLHF.

The chain links TRBV7-2 to TRBJ2-5; TRBD1 aligns across 12 bases. The CDR3 runs to 15 residues. With V trimmed by 1 base and J by 10 bases, 7 bases remained unmatched. CDR1 SGHTA and CDR2 FQGNSA come from the germline V gene. The CDR3 loop reads CASSLELGQGADQYF. The CDR3 region has the DNA TGTGCCAGCAGCTTAGAGTTGGGACAGGGGGCTGACCAGTACTTC.

The chain has TRBV9 and TRBJ2-3; 10 bases match TRBD2. Unmatched junction bases numbered 4, after V lost 4 bases and J lost 2 bases. The germline gives CDR1 SGDLS, CDR2 YYNGEE. The CDR3 sequence is 15 residues long. The CDR3: CASSSLAGATDTQYF. In DNA form, the CDR3 reads TGTGCCAGCAGCTCGCTAGCGGGGGCCACAGATACGCAGTATTTT. Supplemented by reference TRBV9 and TRBJ2-3, the full variable domain reads DSGVTQTPKHLITATGQRVTLRCSPRSGDLSVYWYQQSLDQGLQFLIQYYNGEERAKGNILERFSAQQFPDLHSELNLSSLELGDSALYFCASSSLAGATDTQYFGPGTRLTVL.

J is TRBJ2-7 and V is TRBV11-2, with D uncertain. Germline V CDR1 and CDR2: SGHAT, FQNNGV. The CDR3 spans 14 residues. V shed 4 bases and J shed 9 bases, with 19 bases lying between them. This chain's CDR3 is CASSSPPAVSGQYF. The CDR3, as DNA: TGTGCCAGCAGCTCCCCCCCCGCGGTCTCCGGGCAGTACTTC.

This chain joins TRBV4-2 and TRBJ1-1; D ambiguous. Germline loops: CDR1 LGHNA, CDR2 YNFKEQ. This CDR3 has 17 residues. V dropped 0 bases and J dropped 0 bases, with 14 bases sitting between them. Here the CDR3 DNA reads TGTGCCAGCAGCCAAGATTGGGTGGCGGGCATGAACACTGAAGCTTTCTTT. Translation: CASSQDWVAGMNTEAFF.

The chain combines TRBV25-1 with TRBJ1-5; 7 bases line up with TRBD1. Germline CDR1 MGHDK, CDR2 SYGVNS. The CDR3 is made up of 14 amino acids. Germline trimming cut 6 bases from V and 5 bases from J; bases unmatched to any gene: 7. The CDR3 DNA sequence: TGTGCCAGCAGAGAGACAGGGAGTCATCAGCCCCAGCATTTT. Its protein is CASRETGSHQPQHF. The complete variable domain, with remaining parts taken from reference TRBV25-1 and TRBJ1-5, reads EADIYQTPRYLVIGTGKKITLECSQTMGHDKMYWYQQDPGMELHLIHYSYGVNSTEKGDLSSESTVSRIRTEHFPLTLESARPSHTSQYLCASRETGSHQPQHFGDGTRLSIL.

This clone appeared once. The V and J genes are TRBV7-8 and TRBJ1-3, with a weak D call TRBD1 (5 bases). Germline V gene data show CDR1 as SGHVS and CDR2 as FQNEAQ. This CDR3 has 14 residues. The CDR3 DNA reads as TGTGCAGTCCTCAGGGAGGGGTCGGGAAACACCATATATTTT. Residues: CAVLREGSGNTIYF.

The table lists this clone with a few counts. This chain joins TRBV11-2 and TRBJ2-1, with 13 bases lining up with TRBD2. Trimming removed 4 bases from V and 2 bases from J; junction bases left unmatched: 8. Germline lookup yields CDR1 SGHAT and CDR2 FQNNGV. The CDR3 extends over 18 amino acids. CDR3 in amino acids: CASSSGRTSGGPYNEQFF. Written as DNA, the CDR3 is TGTGCCAGCAGCTCCGGAAGGACTAGCGGGGGCCCCTACAATGAGCAGTTCTTC.

V gene TRBV5-5 combines with J gene TRBJ1-2, with 8 positions matching TRBD1. Germline lookup yields CDR1 SGHKS and CDR2 YYEKEE (reference sequence). The CDR3 spans 14 residues. V lost 4 bases, J lost 8 bases, and 10 bases stayed unmatched. CDR3 sequence (DNA): TGTGCCAGCAGCGCCACGGACAGGGTGGGAGGCTACACCTTC. Translating gives CASSATDRVGGYTF.

This chain links TRBV6-5 with TRBJ2-5; D is unresolved. Germline V gene sequence: CDR1 MNHEY, CDR2 SVGAGI. V lost 8 bases to trimming and J lost 4 bases, with 8 bases between them. The CDR3 spans 11 residues. CDR3 bases: TGTGCCAGCCAGGCTGGAGAGACCCAGTACTTC. It translates to CASQAGETQYF.

V usage is TRBV4-3 and J usage is TRBJ2-7; 7 bases align to TRBD2. This CDR3 has 19 residues. The trim removed 2 bases at V and 3 bases at J, leaving 19 bases unmatched. Germline CDR1 LGHNA, CDR2 YSLEER. DNA of the CDR3: TGCGCCAGCAGCCAACAACCTGATCTTGGACTAGGATCATTCTACGAGCAGTACTTC. It specifies CASSQQPDLGLGSFYEQYF.

The chain recombines TRBV15 with TRBJ1-2; no clear D. The germline V and J ends were trimmed by 5 bases and 4 bases, with 17 bases remaining between them. In germline, CDR1 is LNHNV, CDR2 YYDKDF (reference sequence). This CDR3 spans 15 amino acids. This chain's CDR3 is CATSLNRPSRYGYTF. CDR3 bases: TGTGCCACCAGCCTCAACAGACCCTCCCGCTATGGCTACACCTTC.

The chain joins TRBV20-1 to TRBJ2-3, with TRBD2 matching over 7 bases. After removal of 3 bases from V and 2 bases from J, the junction contained 8 bases not matched to a gene. Germline lookup yields CDR1 DFQATT and CDR2 SNEGSKA (reference sequence). CDR3 length: 15 residues. The CDR3: CSASRGSRPTDTQYF. In DNA form, the CDR3 reads TGCAGTGCTAGTCGCGGGAGTAGGCCCACAGATACGCAGTATTTT.

This chain links TRBV7-8 with TRBJ2-1, with D hard to call. The CDR3 runs 12 residues. Trimming pared 5 bases from V and 14 bases from J, leaving 16 bases between. Germline V lookup: CDR1 SGHVS, CDR2 FQNEAQ. In nucleotides, the CDR3 is TGTGCCAGCAGCCAAAAGACTCTCGTTGAGTTCTTC. Protein: CASSQKTLVEFF.

This chain links TRBV27 with TRBJ2-7, with D perhaps matching TRBD2 (5 bases). Germline CDR1 reads MNHEY; CDR2 reads SMNVEV (reference sequence). This CDR3 has 12 residues. V lost 5 bases to trimming and J lost 6 bases, with 11 bases between them. DNA for the CDR3: TGTGCCAGCAGTCTCATAGGAGGCGAGCAGTACTTC. This gives the protein CASSLIGGEQYF.

This chain links TRBV6-5 with TRBJ2-7; no clear D. The CDR3 runs to 14 residues. The V end was cut by 8 bases, the J end by 3 bases, with 17 bases between. Germline V lookup: CDR1 MNHEY, CDR2 SVGAGI. As DNA, the CDR3 is TGTGCCAGCCTCGCGCCCACTTTGAACTACGAGCAGTACTTC. This encodes CASLAPTLNYEQYF.

V usage is TRBV6-5 and J usage is TRBJ2-7; a possible D gene is TRBD1 (7 bases). Germline CDR1 MNHEY, CDR2 SVGAGI. The ends were cut back, 4 bases at V and 7 bases at J, with 14 bases in the middle. The CDR3 has 13 amino acids. CDR3 nucleotide sequence: TGTGCCAGCAGTTTCCAGGGGGGCCGAGAGCAGTACTTC. Its protein is CASSFQGGREQYF.